This record covers a single T cell receptor beta chain. Using immunoSEQ multiplex PCR, the repertoire was profiled, and TCRdb retains in-frame clones only, with some absent. The table records 2 million to 2.5 million clones, about 90% of them present only once. The data originate from a study of shared clonotypes between healthy human individuals. Per germline, CDR1 SGHRS and CDR2 YFSETQ. Germline trimming cut 9 bases from V and 4 bases from J; bases unmatched to any gene: 7. The CDR3 length is 13 residues. The sequencing input was naive CD4+ T cells from PBMCs. Documented subset: CD45RA+ positively selected. This sequence joins TRBV5-1 and TRBJ2-3; 8 nucleotides match TRBD1. The sequence was collected from a young man in good health. Some clones in this sample may be carry-over from other donors' samples. CDR3 region: CATSRTGPDTQYF. As DNA, the CDR3 is TGCGCCACATCGAGGACAGGGCCAGATACGCAGTATTTT.